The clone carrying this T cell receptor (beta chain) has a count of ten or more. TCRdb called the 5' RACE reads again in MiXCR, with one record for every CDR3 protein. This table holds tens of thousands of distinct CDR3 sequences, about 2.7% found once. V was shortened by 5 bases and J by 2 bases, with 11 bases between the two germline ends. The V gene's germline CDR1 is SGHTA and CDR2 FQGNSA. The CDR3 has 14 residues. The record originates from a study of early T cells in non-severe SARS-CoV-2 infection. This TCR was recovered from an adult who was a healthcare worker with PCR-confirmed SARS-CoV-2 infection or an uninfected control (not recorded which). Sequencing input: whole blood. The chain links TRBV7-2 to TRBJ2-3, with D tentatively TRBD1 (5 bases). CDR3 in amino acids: CASSRPGYTDTQYF. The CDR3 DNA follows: TGTGCCAGCAGCCGGCCAGGGTACACAGATACGCAGTATTTT. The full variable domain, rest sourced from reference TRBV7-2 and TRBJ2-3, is GAGVSQSPSNKVTEKGKDVELRCDPISGHTALYWYRQSLGQGLEFLIYFQGNSAPDKSGLPSDRFSAERTGGSVSTLTIQRTQQEDSAVYLCASSRPGYTDTQYFGPGTRLTVL.